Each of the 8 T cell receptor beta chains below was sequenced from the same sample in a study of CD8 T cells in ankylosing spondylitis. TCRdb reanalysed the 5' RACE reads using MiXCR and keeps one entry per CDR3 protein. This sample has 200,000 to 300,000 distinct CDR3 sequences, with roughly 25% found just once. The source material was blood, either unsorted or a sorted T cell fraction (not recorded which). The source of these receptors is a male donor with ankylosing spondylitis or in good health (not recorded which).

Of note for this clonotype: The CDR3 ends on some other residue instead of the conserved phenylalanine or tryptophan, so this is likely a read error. The CDR3 reads CASALTSYEQYL. CDR3 coding DNA: TGTGCCAGCGCGTTAACCTCCTACGAGCAGTACCTC. The rearrangement links TRBV2 to TRBJ2-7, with unresolved D. The CDR3 sequence is 12 residues long. V shed 8 bases and J shed 0 bases, with 8 bases lying between them. The germline V gene encodes CDR1 SNHLY and CDR2 FYNNEI.

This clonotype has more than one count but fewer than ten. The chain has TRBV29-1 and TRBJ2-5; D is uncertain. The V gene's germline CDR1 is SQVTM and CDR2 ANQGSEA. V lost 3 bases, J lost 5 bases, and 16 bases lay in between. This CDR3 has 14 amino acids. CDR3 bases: TGCAGCGTTGAGGTCCAGTTGCTACAGGAGACCCAGTACTTC. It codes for CSVEVQLLQETQYF.

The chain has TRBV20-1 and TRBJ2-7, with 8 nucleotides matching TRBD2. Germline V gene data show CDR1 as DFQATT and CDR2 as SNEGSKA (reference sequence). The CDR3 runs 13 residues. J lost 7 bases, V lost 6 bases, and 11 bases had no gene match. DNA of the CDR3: TGCAGTGCCAAGCAGCGGGGGCCAGGGGAGCAGTACTTC. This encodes CSAKQRGPGEQYF.

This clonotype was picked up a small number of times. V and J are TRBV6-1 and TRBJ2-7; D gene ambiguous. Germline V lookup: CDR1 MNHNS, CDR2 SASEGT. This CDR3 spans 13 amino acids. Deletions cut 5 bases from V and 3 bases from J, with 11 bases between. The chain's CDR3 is CASSRTHSYEQYF. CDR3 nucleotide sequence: TGTGCCAGCAGTCGGACCCACAGCTACGAGCAGTACTTC.

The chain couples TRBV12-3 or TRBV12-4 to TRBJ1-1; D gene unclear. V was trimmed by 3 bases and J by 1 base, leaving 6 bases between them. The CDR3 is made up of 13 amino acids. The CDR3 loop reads CASSFGQNTEAFF. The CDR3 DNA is TGTGCCAGCAGTTTTGGCCAGAACACTGAAGCTTTCTTT.

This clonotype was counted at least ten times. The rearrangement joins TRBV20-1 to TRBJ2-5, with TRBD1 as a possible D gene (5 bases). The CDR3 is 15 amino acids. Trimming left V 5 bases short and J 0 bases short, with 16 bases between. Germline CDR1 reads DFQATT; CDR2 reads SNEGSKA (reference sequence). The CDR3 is CSARKGLTHQETQYF. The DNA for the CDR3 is TGCAGTGCTCGCAAGGGGTTGACCCACCAAGAGACCCAGTACTTC.

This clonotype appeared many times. This CDR3 is CASSLARQNYGYTF. CDR3 nucleotide sequence: TGTGCCAGCAGCTTGGCCCGGCAGAACTATGGCTACACCTTC. The genes are TRBV5-5 and TRBJ1-2; no reliable D call. CDR1 and CDR2 (germline): SGHKS, YYEKEE (reference sequence). The CDR3 contains 14 residues. Trimming cost V 0 bases and J 2 bases, with 8 bases left between them. The full variable domain, in which reference TRBV5-5 and TRBJ1-2 provide the parts outside the CDR3, is DAGVTQSPTHLIKTRGQQVTLRCSPISGHKSVSWYQQVLGQGPQFIFQYYEKEERGRGNFPDRFSARQFPNYSSELNVNALLLGDSALYLCASSLARQNYGYTFGSGTRLTVV.

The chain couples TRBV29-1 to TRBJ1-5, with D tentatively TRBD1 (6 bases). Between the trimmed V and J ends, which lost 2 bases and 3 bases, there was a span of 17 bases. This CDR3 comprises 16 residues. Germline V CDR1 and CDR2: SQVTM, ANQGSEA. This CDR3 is CSVEMRWRTDNQPQHF. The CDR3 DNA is TGCAGCGTTGAAATGAGGTGGCGGACAGACAATCAGCCCCAGCATTTT.